This entry features one TCR beta chain sequence. Its antigen is not known. Some clones are missing from TCRdb's copy, which holds only in-frame ones; the method was immunoSEQ multiplex PCR. The table has about 44,000 clones, 80% to 95% seen once; the top ten hold under 5%. The data were taken from a study of a mutant IDH1 vaccine in newly diagnosed glioma. The overall study: Vaccines were first given 4-6 weeks after radiotherapy alone, or with temozolomide cycles. The treated population exhibited a male proportion of around 62%, a female proportion of around 38%, and a mean age of 40.4 years.

This CDR3 is 15 amino acids long. Germline CDR1 is ENHRY and CDR2 is SYGVKD. Losses at the gene ends were 2 bases for V and 5 bases for J; bases not matched to a gene: 9. Study-level points and caveats: Whatever changes occurred in top peripheral T cell clonotypes seemed unrelated to pseudoprogression. The study observed vaccine-induced immune responses in roughly 93% of patients.

Time point noted: week 23, last vaccination. Vaccine doses each comprised 300 ug of mutant IDH1 20-mer peptide, with topical imiquimod. This chain links TRBV10-3 with TRBJ2-7, with 7 positions matching TRBD1. The material sequenced was PBMCs, taken from a glioma patient whose treatment included an IDH1 peptide vaccine. The clonotype was recovered from a man in his fifties or sixties with glioma. The CDR3 loop reads CAISEPTGSSHEQYF. The CDR3 DNA sequence: TGTGCCATCAGTGAGCCGACAGGGAGTAGCCACGAGCAGTACTTC.